The 28 T cell receptor beta chains below come from one sample, sequenced in a study of prognosis after radiotherapy for stage I lung cancer listed by TCRdb under 2021. The instrument was an Illumina HiSeq 3000. Two rounds of multiplex PCR were used to amplify the TCR beta CDR3 region from genomic DNA. In the first PCR round, primers specific to each TRBV and TRBJ gene were used, and the primer sequences were filed in Chinese patent CN105087789A. In-frame beta chains were kept once TCRdb had trimmed the public reads at Q25 with fastp and called clones with MiXCR. For every CDR3 protein sequence, its rows merge into one entry that carries the most common genes and DNA. This sample lists tens of thousands of distinct CDR3 sequences; approximately 35% were detected once. Of the sample, roughly 8.3% is held by the ten largest clones. The specimen comprised PBMCs, sampled before or after stereotactic body radiation therapy (not recorded which). All receptors come from a donor of 50 years or more with non-small cell lung cancer.

This clonotype was counted ten times or more. The chain has TRBV7-3 and TRBJ2-2, with TRBD1 matching over 9 bases. This CDR3 spans 14 amino acids. V shed 4 bases, J shed 5 bases, and the junction held 2 bases outside the gene matches. Germline CDR1 reads SGHTA; CDR2 reads FQGTGA. DNA for the CDR3: TGTGCCAGCAGCTGGGGACAGGGTACCGGGGAGCTGTTTTTT. As protein: CASSWGQGTGELFF.

This chain joins TRBV24-1 and TRBJ2-7; 10 bases map to TRBD2. In germline, CDR1 is KGHDR, CDR2 SFDVKD. The CDR3 is made up of 14 amino acids. Trimming at V came to 8 bases and at J to 4 bases, leaving 7 bases not matched to a gene. This CDR3 reads CATIDPGLAYEQYF. CDR3 coding DNA: TGTGCCACCATTGACCCGGGACTAGCGTACGAGCAGTACTTC.

This clonotype was observed many times. The rearrangement uses TRBV18 and TRBJ2-7; D may be TRBD2 (6 bases). From germline, CDR1 is KGHSH and CDR2 LQKENI. Trimming pared 2 bases from V and 2 bases from J, leaving 13 bases between. There are 15 residues in the CDR3. CDR3 nucleotides: TGTGCCAGCTCACCAGGCGGGATTCTAACCTACGAGCAGTACTTC. It translates to CASSPGGILTYEQYF.

With regard to this clonotype: A read error likely explains this, since a far larger clone differs by one base. This chain connects TRBV7-9 to TRBJ2-6; 9 bases agree with TRBD1. CDR3 length: 17 residues. The germline V gene encodes CDR1 SEHNR and CDR2 FQNEAQ (reference sequence). For the CDR3, the DNA is TGTGCCAGCAACAGGGGGCCCTTCAGCTCTTGGGCCAACGTCCTGACTTTC. Translation: CASNRGPFSSWANVLTF.

The gene calls are TRBV7-9 and TRBJ2-5; 10 positions match TRBD1. There are 15 residues in the CDR3. Germline CDR1 is SEHNR and CDR2 is FQNEAQ (reference sequence). With 1 base clipped from V and 5 bases from J, the junction kept 4 bases outside the gene matches. CDR3 coding DNA: TGTGCCAGCAGCTTAGGTGACAGGGGGCTGGAGACCCAGTACTTC. Translated: CASSLGDRGLETQYF. The variable domain in full, completed from reference TRBV7-9 and TRBJ2-5, reads DTGVSQNPRHKITKRGQNVTFRCDPISEHNRLYWYRQTLGQGPEFLTYFQNEAQLEKSRLLSDRFSAERPKGSFSTLEIQRTEQGDSAMYLCASSLGDRGLETQYFGPGTRLLVL.

V and J are TRBV6-1 and TRBJ1-1, with 10 bases fitting TRBD1. This CDR3 is 14 amino acids long. Germline assignment: CDR1 MNHNS and CDR2 SASEGT. Trimming took 8 bases from V and 4 from J; bases not matched to a gene: 7. The CDR3 DNA reads TGTGCCAGCTGGACAGGGGGGGTTGGCACTGAAGCTTTCTTT. Residues: CASWTGGVGTEAFF.

This clonotype has a count of ten or more. The chain uses TRBV18 and TRBJ2-7; TRBD2 agrees at 7 bases. The length of the CDR3 is 16 residues. V was clipped by 5 bases and J by 6 bases; unmatched bases: 16. Germline CDR1 and CDR2: KGHSH and LQKENI. The CDR3 reads CASSKDGGGGAREQYF. The CDR3 DNA sequence: TGTGCCAGCTCAAAGGACGGCGGGGGAGGGGCCCGCGAGCAGTACTTC.

As to this clonotype: It is likely a read error: a sequence one base away is far more abundant. V usage is TRBV6-4 and J usage is TRBJ1-3; D gene unclear. The CDR3 loop spans 15 amino acids. Germline assignment: CDR1 MRHNA and CDR2 SNTAGT. The CDR3 here is CSSSEVPLSGNTIYF. The CDR3, as DNA: TGTTCCAGCAGTGAGGTACCTCTCTCTGGAAACACCATATATTTT.

Of note for this clonotype: A read error likely explains this, since a far larger clone differs by one base. The rearrangement joins TRBV6-5 to TRBJ2-7; D not resolved. The CDR3 contains 14 residues. Germline CDR1 MNHEY, CDR2 SVGAGI. CDR3 nucleotide sequence: TGTGCCAGCAGGTACTACAAGGATTCCACCGAGCAGTACTTC. Amino acids: CASRYYKDSTEQYF.

This clonotype was observed many times. The chain couples TRBV7-9 to TRBJ2-3; D is perhaps TRBD1 (6 bases). Germline lookup yields CDR1 SEHNR and CDR2 FQNEAQ (reference sequence). V lost 4 bases to trimming and J lost 7 bases, with 15 bases between them. CDR3 length: 14 residues. The CDR3 sequence is CASSSDRTQNTQYF. The CDR3 DNA reads as TGTGCCAGCAGCTCGGACAGAACACAGAATACGCAGTATTTT.

This clonotype was seen ten or more times. This chain connects TRBV10-3 to TRBJ2-7; the match to TRBD1 covers 7 bases. V was pared by 6 bases and J by 2 bases, with 10 bases of the junction left unmatched. Germline-derived CDR1 and CDR2 are ENHRY and SYGVKD. The length of the CDR3 is 15 residues. CDR3 sequence reads: CAISRTGQGAYEQYF. DNA of the CDR3: TGTGCCATCAGCCGGACCGGGCAGGGGGCCTACGAGCAGTACTTC.

This clonotype occurred many times. The V call is TRBV18, the J call TRBJ2-7; no firm D call. The CDR3 covers 14 residues. CDR1 is KGHSH, CDR2 LQKENI, per germline. V lost 0 bases and J lost 5, with 11 bases in between. CDR3 amino acids: CASSPPQVVHEQYF. The CDR3 DNA reads TGTGCCAGCTCACCACCGCAGGTCGTCCACGAGCAGTACTTC.

This clonotype is medium-sized (0.01 to 0.1%) by share. The genes are TRBV18 and TRBJ1-2; the match to TRBD1 covers 8 bases. This CDR3 contains 15 residues. V gave up 4 bases and J gave up 4 bases; unmatched junction bases: 8. CDR1 KGHSH and CDR2 LQKENI come from the germline V gene. The CDR3 reads CASSQETGVGYGYTF. CDR3 bases: TGTGCCAGCTCACAGGAGACAGGGGTGGGCTATGGCTACACCTTC.

The chain joins TRBV19 to TRBJ2-2; D is unclear. Germline V lookup: CDR1 LNHDA, CDR2 SQIVND (reference sequence). This CDR3 has 14 amino acids. V was trimmed by 6 bases and J by 0 bases, leaving 8 bases between them. In DNA, the CDR3 is TGTGCCAGTAGCCAGCGATCGAACACCGGGGAGCTGTTTTTT. Translation: CASSQRSNTGELFF.

This clonotype was observed many times. The V call is TRBV19, the J call TRBJ2-2, with D uncertain. The germline gives CDR1 LNHDA, CDR2 SQIVND (reference sequence). This CDR3 comprises 14 residues. Trimming removed 1 base from V and 5 bases from J, with 8 bases in between. The CDR3 reads CASSIVSGTGELFF. CDR3 DNA: TGTGCCAGTAGTATAGTCTCCGGAACCGGGGAGCTGTTTTTT.

Ten or more counts support this clonotype. The rearrangement uses TRBV19 and TRBJ1-5; possible D gene TRBD1, 5 bases. The V gene lost 7 bases and the J gene lost 3 bases, with 16 bases spanning the gap. Germline lookup yields CDR1 LNHDA and CDR2 SQIVND (reference sequence). This CDR3 is 15 amino acids long. DNA for the CDR3: TGTGCCAGTAATGTAGGTCAGGGTCTCAATCAGCCCCAGCATTTT. Its translation is CASNVGQGLNQPQHF.

Concerning this clonotype itself: This clone may be a read error of a much larger clone one base away. V and J are TRBV15 and TRBJ2-1; the D is unclear. Germline V gene lookup returns CDR1 LNHNV and CDR2 YYDKDF (reference sequence). Trimming took off 7 bases at V and 0 bases at J, with 13 bases between the two ends. This CDR3 is 15 amino acids long. This CDR3 is CATTTVRSSYNEQFF. Here the CDR3 DNA reads TGTGCCACCACAACGGTCCGGAGCTCCTACAATGAGCAGTTCTTC. The full variable domain, in which reference TRBV15 and TRBJ2-1 provide the parts outside the CDR3, is DAMVIQNPRYQVTQFGKPVTLSCSQTLNHNVMYWYQQKSSQAPKLLFHYYDKDFNNEADTPDNFQSRRPNTSFCFLDIRSPGLGDTAMYLCATTTVRSSYNEQFFGPGTRLTVL.

The chain uses TRBV4-3 and TRBJ2-7; a weak D match, TRBD1 (5 bases). Germline V gene sequence: CDR1 LGHNA, CDR2 YSLEER. The CDR3 loop spans 14 amino acids. Between the trimmed V and J ends, which lost 0 bases and 7 bases, there was a span of 13 bases. The chain's CDR3 is CASSQDTGSGEQYF. CDR3 coding DNA: TGCGCCAGCAGCCAAGACACGGGCTCAGGGGAGCAGTACTTC.

Worth noting for this clonotype: This may be a read error, as it is one base from a much larger clone. This sequence joins TRBV6-1 and TRBJ2-2, with D perhaps assigned TRBD1 or TRBD2 (6 bases each). With 6 bases removed from V and 3 bases from J, the gap between germline ends came to 14 bases. Looked up from germline, CDR1 is MNHNS and CDR2 is SASEGT. The CDR3 is made up of 15 amino acids. DNA of the CDR3: TGTGCCAGCAGGCCAGGGGACTCCCACACCGGGGAGCTGTTTTTT. Translation: CASRPGDSHTGELFF.

On this clonotype: A far bigger clonotype differs at one base, so this is likely a read error. The chain employs TRBV6-4 and TRBJ1-6; D is perhaps TRBD1 (6 bases). CDR3 length: 15 residues. The germline gives CDR1 MRHNA, CDR2 SNTAGT. The V gene lost 7 bases and the J gene lost 6 bases, with 16 bases spanning the gap. Here the CDR3 DNA reads TGTGCCAGCATCCCCGGACAGCGATTTAATTCACCCCTCCACTTT. It specifies CASIPGQRFNSPLHF.

Points on this clonotype: A clone one base away is much larger, so this may be a read error. V is TRBV6-1 and J is TRBJ1-4, with a possible D match to TRBD1 (6 bases). This CDR3 region has 13 residues. Trimming took 10 bases from V and 7 from J, leaving 16 bases between them. From germline, CDR1 is MNHNS and CDR2 SASEGT. The CDR3 loop is CATGDMPAEKLFF. The DNA for the CDR3 is TGTGCCACGGGGGACATGCCGGCTGAAAAACTGTTTTTT.

For this clonotype: A read error is likely here: a far larger clone is one base away. The rearrangement links TRBV6-5 to TRBJ1-2; no clear D gene. This CDR3 has 13 amino acids. V dropped 2 bases and J dropped 8 bases, with 12 bases sitting between them. Germline V gene data show CDR1 as MNHEY and CDR2 as SVGAGI. CDR3 sequence: CASSYANTGGYTF. CDR3 nucleotide sequence: TGTGCCAGCAGTTACGCCAACACGGGCGGCTACACCTTC.

This clonotype came up once. The chain combines TRBV2 with TRBJ2-1; 8 bases match TRBD2. Germline V gene sequence: CDR1 SNHLY, CDR2 FYNNEI. This CDR3 is built from 18 residues. Trimming took 7 bases from V and 0 from J; bases not matched to a gene: 14. CDR3 loop: CASIEGKVAGGSYNEQFF. Here the CDR3 DNA reads TGTGCCAGCATCGAAGGGAAGGTTGCGGGAGGCTCCTACAATGAGCAGTTCTTC.

This clonotype was found many times. V and J are TRBV4-1 and TRBJ1-1; TRBD1 matches 8 bases. Germline values: CDR1 MGHRA, CDR2 YSYEKL. Losses at the gene ends were 3 bases for V and 5 bases for J; bases not matched to a gene: 8. This CDR3 comprises 15 residues. For the CDR3, the DNA is TGCGCCAGCAGCCATAGGTCAGGGGGCGAAACTGAAGCTTTCTTT. Translated, it gives CASSHRSGGETEAFF.

Ten or more counts support this clonotype. The CDR3 region is CASSVPGLYTEAFF. DNA of the CDR3: TGTGCCAGCAGTGTGCCAGGGCTATACACTGAAGCTTTCTTT. This chain uses TRBV28 with TRBJ1-1, with D possibly TRBD1 on 5 matching bases. The CDR3 loop spans 14 amino acids. Trimming left V 5 bases short and J 3 bases short, with 13 bases between. The germline CDR1 and CDR2 sequences are MDHEN and SYDVKM.

This clonotype was counted ten times or more. J is TRBJ2-3 and V is TRBV5-5; possible D gene TRBD2, 5 bases. Germline V CDR1 and CDR2: SGHKS, YYEKEE (reference sequence). This CDR3 has 14 residues. Deletions cut 0 bases from V and 5 bases from J, with 10 bases between. Here the CDR3 reads CASSLDAAGDTQYF. In DNA form, the CDR3 reads TGTGCCAGCAGCTTGGACGCGGCGGGAGATACGCAGTATTTT.

This clonotype has just a few counts. A clone one base away is much larger, so this may be a read error. The V gene is TRBV27, the J gene TRBJ1-4; no definite D call. The V end was cut by 5 bases, the J end by 8 bases, with 18 bases between. Germline V CDR1 and CDR2: MNHEY, SMNVEV (reference sequence). CDR3 size: 15 residues. CDR3 bases: TGTGCCAGCAGTACCTACTTGGGGTCCAACGAAAAACTGTTTTTT. Its translation is CASSTYLGSNEKLFF.

Of note for this clonotype: Since a far larger clone is one base different, this is likely a read error. V gene TRBV25-1 combines with J gene TRBJ1-2; D gene unclear. Between the trimmed V and J ends, which lost 3 bases and 7 bases, there was a span of 15 bases. Germline V CDR1 and CDR2: MGHDK, SYGVNS. This CDR3 spans 14 amino acids. The CDR3 nucleotides are TGTGCCAGCAGTGATGACGATGGGGTGGGTGGCTACACCTTC. Translated, it gives CASSDDDGVGGYTF.